This T cell receptor (beta chain) was retrieved from a study of T cells in Graves' hyperthyroidism and ophthalmopathy (dated by TCRdb to the late 2010s). In terms of the full investigation: Peripheral blood samples were taken at the time of initial diagnosis, prior to any treatment. To identify TCR V-J signatures that set the groups apart, the researchers used a discovery cohort of roughly 100 patients, made up of 40 to 45 with Graves' ophthalmopathy and about 59 with stable Graves' hyperthyroidism. In addition, the study compared T-cell repertoires in thyroid tissue and in blood from over 5 Graves' hyperthyroidism patients. Prospective prediction of ophthalmopathy was tested in an independent validation cohort of 18 to 20 hyperthyroidism patients and 17 patients who later progressed to ophthalmopathy. The 100 or so discovery patients were randomly split 7:3 into training and test sets. The paper describes TCR Vbeta CDR3 sequencing of some 130 peripheral blood samples, made up of 43 ophthalmopathy patients, approximately 76 hyperthyroidism patients and about 17 progressor patients. Once sampling was done, hyperthyroidism patients were given methimazole at a starting dose of 30 mg daily, whereas ophthalmopathy patients were given high-dose intravenous methylprednisolone.

This clonotype has at least ten counts. Its antigen is unknown. Per-base quality was not reported, and no clone a single base away is much larger than it. A patient counted as having stable Graves' hyperthyroidism if no progression to ophthalmopathy occurred over 18 months of follow-up. Hyperthyroidism patients were newly diagnosed, had a disease duration of under 2 months, and were aged 18 to 65 years. Any patient with an uncontrolled infection, another autoimmune disease, pregnancy or lactation was excluded. Diagnoses relied on clinical symptoms, serum thyroxine and TRAb, thyroid ultrasound and orbital computed tomography. PBMCs were isolated from more than 9 ml of fresh peripheral blood by Ficoll-Paque density gradient centrifugation. Total RNA was extracted using Trizol reagent, and RNA quality was assessed on an Agilent 2100 Bioanalyzer. Points the paper makes about the study in general: A 13 V-J signature model separated ophthalmopathy from stable hyperthyroidism, with 87.88% sensitivity and 81% to 82% specificity in cross-validation and 80%/75% in testing. In validation, progression to ophthalmopathy was predicted by the model with 70.59% sensitivity and just over 72% specificity, a median of about 6.8 months before onset. No statistical method was used to set the sample size in advance, and investigators knew the group allocation. Most expanded thyroid clonotypes (frequency above 0.001) were also detected in blood, suggesting blood repertoires may reflect thyroid immune responses.

The TCR beta CDR3 regions were amplified from RNA transcripts. The TCR CDR3 was subjected to a first round of RT-PCR using the HTBI primer set and the Qiagen OneStep RT-PCR kit. The libraries were constructed in a second round of multiplex PCR and then size-selected and purified. Libraries were sequenced paired-end with 100 bp reads on an Illumina HiSeq2000. In the original analysis: Raw data were processed with SOAPnuke, discarding reads with adapters, uncalled bases, mean Phred below 15, or no exact constant-primer or identifier match. COPE v1.2.5 was used to merge high-quality paired reads, and clonotypes were defined as unique nucleotide sequences. Clonotypes were aligned to IMGT TRBV, TRBD and TRBJ reference segments using MiTCR v1.1. The analysis included only V-J combinations with a frequency above 0.0001, which together covered 99.2% of the repertoires. A TCS score was defined as the ratio between F50 (clonal expansion) and ExV (chaos), using BLOSUM62-based TCRdist between CDR3 peptides within each V-J. Welch's t-statistics and random forest reduced fewer than 600 V-J features to 13, which were used in a naive Bayes classifier (R e1071). TCRdb cleaned the public reads at Q25 with fastp, built clones with MiXCR and kept in-frame beta chains. Entries that share a CDR3 protein sequence are merged under the most common genes and DNA. In this record, the V and J calls reflect TCRdb's handling and not the investigators' own analysis. This sample holds 500,000 to 550,000 distinct CDR3 sequences; less than 25% were observed only once. Around a quarter of the sample lies in the top ten.

CDR1 MNHNS and CDR2 SASEGT were looked up in the germline V gene. Taken from cysteine to phenylalanine, the CDR3 has 12 residues. The only DNA kept is the CDR3, 36 bases in frame from the first base. V and J are truncated by 6 bases and 9 bases respectively, leaving an intervening sequence of 14 bases. Sequencing input: blood. This receptor chain uses TRBV6-1 and TRBJ1-1, with an unclear D gene assignment. The clonotype originates from a young man with Graves' hyperthyroidism. The nucleotide sequence is given as TGTGCCAGCAGCCGCTTGACGGGTAAAGCTTTCTTT. Its coded protein is CASSRLTGKAFF.